These 32 T cell receptor beta chains originate from one sample sequenced in a study of blood T cells in healthy people across ages. Next came a second PCR, run for about 6 to 12 cycles, which used a sample-barcoded 5' primer along with a J-beta primer mix. TCRdb re-called the 5' RACE reads with MiXCR, one entry per CDR3 protein. The top ten clones hold 18% of a sample with approximately 1,100,000 distinct CDR3 sequences, more than 35% of them seen once. The specimen sequenced was blood. Receptors originate from a woman in her sixties in good health.

The chain links TRBV12-5 to TRBJ2-3, with TRBD2 as a possible D gene (5 bases). V lost 6 bases and J lost 0, with 19 bases in between. The CDR3 consists of 17 residues. The germline V gene has CDR1 LGHNT and CDR2 FRNRAP. This CDR3 is CASGRLPPSTSTDTQYF. The CDR3 DNA sequence: TGTGCTAGTGGGCGTCTCCCTCCTAGCACAAGCACAGATACGCAGTATTTT.

The V and J genes are TRBV5-1 and TRBJ2-7; 7 nucleotides match TRBD1. The trim removed 1 base at V and 7 bases at J, leaving 17 bases unmatched. Germline CDR1 SGHRS, CDR2 YFSETQ. The CDR3 is 17 amino acids. The DNA of the CDR3 is TGCGCCAGCAGCTTGACCAGACAGGGCTACTCCTACAATGAGCAGTACTTC. Protein product: CASSLTRQGYSYNEQYF.

The chain couples TRBV7-8 to TRBJ1-5, with a possible D match to TRBD1 (5 bases). In germline, CDR1 is SGHVS, CDR2 FQNEAQ. V gave up 5 bases and J gave up 0 bases, with 11 bases separating them. The CDR3 loop spans 15 amino acids. CDR3 DNA: TGTGCCAGCAGCCTGGGACCCTCTAGCAATCAGCCCCAGCATTTT. Protein sequence: CASSLGPSSNQPQHF. The entire variable domain, with the rest obtained from reference TRBV7-8 and TRBJ1-5, is as follows: GAGVSQSPRYKVAKRGQDVALRCDPISGHVSLFWYQQALGQGPEFLTYFQNEAQLDKSGLPSDRFFAERPEGSVSTLKIQRTQQEDSAVYLCASSLGPSSNQPQHFGDGTRLSIL.

A single count supports this clonotype. The chain recombines TRBV7-3 with TRBJ2-1, with unresolved D. The J call may be in error: the DNA end matches TRBJ2-7 better. The germline V gene has CDR1 SGHTA and CDR2 FQGTGA. CDR3 length: 14 amino acids. This CDR3 reads CASSLNVRYNEQYF. DNA for the CDR3: TGTGCCAGCAGCTTAAATGTGCGGTACAATGAGCAGTACTTC.

This clonotype was seen only a few times. CDR3 region: CASSQETGKANYGYTF. The CDR3 DNA reads TGCGCCAGCAGCCAAGAAACGGGGAAAGCTAACTATGGCTACACCTTC. The chain recombines TRBV4-1 with TRBJ1-2; D not resolved. CDR3 size: 16 residues. Germline lookup yields CDR1 MGHRA and CDR2 YSYEKL. Trimming took 0 bases from V and 0 from J, leaving 11 bases between them.

The chain carries TRBV7-3 and TRBJ2-3; 7 nucleotides line up with TRBD2. This CDR3 region has 16 residues. The germline V gene encodes CDR1 SGHTA and CDR2 FQGTGA. The J segment lost 0 bases and the V segment lost 5 bases, leaving 8 bases of the junction unmatched. The CDR3 DNA sequence: TGTGCCAGCAGCCCAAGCGGGGACCGAAGCACAGATACGCAGTATTTT. Residues: CASSPSGDRSTDTQYF.

This clonotype occurred a few times. The chain uses TRBV6-2 or TRBV6-3 and TRBJ2-3; TRBD2 aligns across 12 bases. Germline assignment: CDR1 MNHEY and CDR2 SVGEGT. Germline trimming cut 4 bases from V and 4 bases from J; bases unmatched to any gene: 6. The CDR3 covers 16 residues. The CDR3 sequence: CASSSLTSGRADTQYF. The DNA for the CDR3 is TGTGCCAGCAGTTCCCTGACTAGCGGGAGAGCAGATACGCAGTATTTT.

This clonotype was detected a few times. The genes are TRBV20-1 and TRBJ2-1; D ambiguous. V lost 3 bases to trimming and J lost 2 bases, with 17 bases between them. This CDR3 is built from 16 residues. Germline values: CDR1 DFQATT, CDR2 SNEGSKA (reference sequence). This CDR3 is CSASPQAPAAYNEQFF. CDR3 nucleotides: TGCAGTGCTAGCCCTCAGGCCCCCGCCGCCTACAATGAGCAGTTCTTC.

The chain couples TRBV7-3 to TRBJ2-3, with D perhaps matching TRBD2 (6 bases). Germline CDR1 SGHTA, CDR2 FQGTGA. Between the trimmed V and J ends, which lost 5 bases and 2 bases, there was a span of 17 bases. CDR3 size: 16 residues. This CDR3 is CASSPLGGGDTDTQYF. In nucleotides, the CDR3 is TGTGCCAGCAGCCCCCTGGGGGGAGGAGACACAGATACGCAGTATTTT. Full variable domain (outside the CDR3, taken from reference TRBV7-3 and TRBJ2-3): GAGVSQTPSNKVTEKGKYVELRCDPISGHTALYWYRQSLGQGPEFLIYFQGTGAADDSGLPNDRFFAVRPEGSVSTLKIQRTERGDSAVYLCASSPLGGGDTDTQYFGPGTRLTVL.

The sample holds many counts of this clonotype. The chain couples TRBV6-2 or TRBV6-3 to TRBJ1-1; D remains unclear. This CDR3 contains 15 residues. Germline lookup yields CDR1 MNHEY and CDR2 SVGEGT. V was pared by 6 bases and J by 7 bases, with 21 bases between. CDR3 bases: TGTGCCAGCAGCGTACCGGGCCAAAGAGCCGGTGAAGCTTTCTTT. It codes for CASSVPGQRAGEAFF.

This clonotype appeared many times. The chain joins TRBV5-1 to TRBJ2-1; 13 bases are shared with TRBD2. V trimming: 0 bases; J trimming: 4 bases; junction bases outside the gene matches: 1. Germline V gene lookup returns CDR1 SGHRS and CDR2 YFSETQ. The CDR3 is 16 amino acids. This CDR3 is CASSLEGLAGYNEQFF. CDR3 coding DNA: TGCGCCAGCAGCTTGGAGGGACTAGCGGGGTACAATGAGCAGTTCTTC. Looking up the rest from reference TRBV5-1 and TRBJ2-1 gives the full variable domain: KAGVTQTPRYLIKTRGQQVTLSCSPISGHRSVSWYQQTPGQGLQFLFEYFSETQRNKGNFPGRFSGRQFSNSRSEMNVSTLELGDSALYLCASSLEGLAGYNEQFFGPGTRLTVL.

V is TRBV15 and J is TRBJ1-1; TRBD1 matches 9 bases. The J segment lost 5 bases and the V segment lost 3 bases, leaving 7 bases of the junction unmatched. Germline CDR1 reads LNHNV; CDR2 reads YYDKDF (reference sequence). CDR3 size: 15 residues. The CDR3 reads CATSRTGGSYTEAFF. The CDR3 coding sequence is TGTGCCACCAGCAGGACAGGGGGTTCATATACTGAAGCTTTCTTT.

This clonotype has only a few counts. The genes are TRBV12-3 or TRBV12-4 and TRBJ2-3; D unclear. Trimming pared 5 bases from V and 10 bases from J, leaving 13 bases between. This CDR3 is built from 12 residues. The CDR3 sequence: CASSLGPGAQYF. The CDR3 DNA is TGTGCCAGCAGTCTCGGACCTGGGGCGCAGTATTTT.

This clonotype was found a few times. The chain's CDR3 is CASSSQAFSYGYTF. CDR3 bases: TGTGCCAGCAGTTCTCAAGCATTTAGCTATGGCTACACCTTC. V and J are TRBV6-5 and TRBJ1-2; D gene uncertain. There are 14 residues in the CDR3. V dropped 4 bases and J dropped 4 bases, with 13 bases sitting between them. The germline V gene has CDR1 MNHEY and CDR2 SVGAGI.

This chain connects TRBV20-1 to TRBJ2-4, with 7 bases lining up with TRBD2. The CDR3 is 15 residues long. The V gene end was trimmed by 2 bases and the J gene end by 4 bases; junction bases not matched to a gene: 8. Germline V gives CDR1 DFQATT, CDR2 SNEGSKA (reference sequence). The CDR3 DNA follows: TGCAGTGCTAGATCAAAGATGGGGGGGAAAAACATTCAGTACTTC. Its protein product is CSARSKMGGKNIQYF.

The chain joins TRBV29-1 to TRBJ2-6, with D tentatively TRBD2 (6 bases). The CDR3 contains 15 residues. Germline-derived CDR1 and CDR2 are SQVTM and ANQGSEA. The ends were cut back, 4 bases at V and 1 base at J, with 11 bases in the middle. The CDR3 loop reads CSVVGRRSGANVLTF. DNA for the CDR3: TGCAGCGTTGTTGGGAGGAGATCTGGGGCCAACGTCCTGACTTTC. The full variable domain, rest sourced from reference TRBV29-1 and TRBJ2-6, is SAVISQKPSRDICQRGTSLTIQCQVDSQVTMMFWYRQQPGQSLTLIATANQGSEATYESGFVIDKFPISRPNLTFSTLTVSNMSPEDSSIYLCSVVGRRSGANVLTFGAGSRLTVL.

The sample holds a few counts of this clonotype. This rearrangement joins TRBV11-2 to TRBJ2-1; no definite D call. Germline CDR1 and CDR2: SGHAT and FQNNGV. This CDR3 region has 11 residues. Trimming took off 5 bases at V and 10 bases at J, with 9 bases between the two ends. In DNA form, the CDR3 reads TGTGCCAGCAGCCCCGGTCGAGAGCAGTTCTTC. Residues: CASSPGREQFF.

This clonotype occurred a few times. This sequence joins TRBV27 and TRBJ2-6; the D gene is possibly TRBD1 (6 bases). Trimming removed 5 bases from V and 0 bases from J, with 20 bases in between. The CDR3 has 19 amino acids. CDR1 MNHEY and CDR2 SMNVEV come from the germline V gene (reference sequence). The CDR3 reads CASSPPETGPRSGANVLTF. The CDR3, as DNA: TGTGCCAGCAGTCCCCCCGAGACAGGACCACGCTCTGGGGCCAACGTCCTGACTTTC.

The genes are TRBV7-9 and TRBJ1-4; a weak D match, TRBD1 (5 bases). This CDR3 contains 16 residues. The germline V and J ends were trimmed by 1 base and 5 bases, with 14 bases remaining between them. The germline V gene encodes CDR1 SEHNR and CDR2 FQNEAQ (reference sequence). CDR3 loop: CASSLEPGRLNEKLFF. CDR3 sequence (DNA): TGTGCCAGCAGCTTAGAACCGGGACGGCTAAATGAAAAACTGTTTTTT.

The genes are TRBV12-3 or TRBV12-4 and TRBJ2-3; 9 bases fit TRBD1. This CDR3 is 14 amino acids long. With V trimmed by 6 bases and J by 5 bases, 6 bases remained unmatched. The CDR3, as DNA: TGTGCCAGCAGGCCCACAGGGGGCAGAGATACGCAGTATTTT. Its protein product is CASRPTGGRDTQYF.

The genes are TRBV6-1 and TRBJ1-5; possibly TRBD1 for D (5 bases). The CDR3 contains 15 residues. V was clipped by 1 base and J by 3 bases, with 10 bases between them. Germline V gene sequence: CDR1 MNHNS, CDR2 SASEGT. CDR3 in amino acids: CASSEVGGANQPQHF. The CDR3 DNA follows: TGTGCCAGCAGTGAAGTTGGGGGAGCCAATCAGCCCCAGCATTTT.

J is TRBJ2-5 and V is TRBV12-3 or TRBV12-4, with D perhaps TRBD1 or TRBD2 (5 bases each). V dropped 3 bases and J dropped 2 bases, with 13 bases sitting between them. The CDR3 extends over 15 amino acids. CDR3 region: CASSFQGRLQETQYF. CDR3 DNA: TGTGCCAGCAGTTTTCAGGGACGCCTTCAAGAGACCCAGTACTTC.

The V gene is TRBV12-3 or TRBV12-4, the J gene TRBJ2-4; D not resolved. Trimming removed 5 bases from V and 1 base from J, with 9 bases in between. The CDR3 is 14 amino acids. The CDR3 nucleotides read TGTGCCAGCAGTGTATGGTCGGCCAAAAACATTCAGTACTTC. Its protein is CASSVWSAKNIQYF.

The rearrangement links TRBV12-3 or TRBV12-4 to TRBJ2-3; 7 bases are a match to TRBD1. J gave up 7 bases and V 5 bases, and 12 bases lay outside the gene matches. The CDR3 contains 15 residues. This CDR3 reads CASSPDRPQSNTQYF. The DNA of the CDR3 is TGTGCCAGCAGTCCGGACAGGCCCCAGTCTAATACGCAGTATTTT.

The chain links TRBV21-1 to TRBJ2-4; the table gives TRBD1 as D, unverified against the DNA. TRBV21-1 is a pseudogene locus. The CDR3 is 16 amino acids. CDR3 DNA sequence: TGTGCCAGCAGAGAGGGGGCAGGGAAAGCCAAAAACATTCAGTACTTC. This encodes CASREGAGKAKNIQYF.

The chain uses TRBV12-5 and TRBJ2-7; possibly TRBD2 for D (5 bases). In germline, CDR1 is LGHNT, CDR2 FRNRAP. The CDR3 totals 13 residues. Trimming removed 0 bases at V and 10 bases at J, with 13 bases between. The CDR3 coding sequence is TGTGCTAGTGGTTTGGTACTAGGGCGAGCCCAGTACTTC. Translation gives CASGLVLGRAQYF.

CDR3 DNA: TGTGCCAGCAGCTTAGAGGGCCATGGGGGTGCGGGGGAGACCCAGTACTTC. Translating gives CASSLEGHGGAGETQYF. The V and J genes are TRBV7-8 and TRBJ2-5; perhaps TRBD2 as D (6 bases). The CDR3 length is 17 residues. V was shortened by 1 base and J by 5 bases, with 20 bases between the two germline ends. Germline V CDR1 and CDR2: SGHVS, FQNEAQ. Full variable domain (outside the CDR3, taken from reference TRBV7-8 and TRBJ2-5): GAGVSQSPRYKVAKRGQDVALRCDPISGHVSLFWYQQALGQGPEFLTYFQNEAQLDKSGLPSDRFFAERPEGSVSTLKIQRTQQEDSAVYLCASSLEGHGGAGETQYFGPGTRLLVL.

V gene TRBV6-1 combines with J gene TRBJ2-1; D gene uncertain. Germline V lookup: CDR1 MNHNS, CDR2 SASEGT. There are 15 residues in the CDR3. Trimming took 2 bases from V and 0 from J, leaving 8 bases between them. CDR3: CASSERRISYNEQFF. The CDR3 DNA reads TGTGCCAGCAGTGAAAGGCGGATCTCCTACAATGAGCAGTTCTTC.

This clonotype was observed a few times. The V and J genes are TRBV7-2 and TRBJ2-7; TRBD2 matches 12 bases. This CDR3 has 20 amino acids. Germline V gene lookup returns CDR1 SGHTA and CDR2 FQGNSA. V gave up 1 base and J gave up 3 bases; unmatched junction bases: 16. In nucleotides, the CDR3 is TGTGCCAGCAGCTTAGTCCCTGCCGGGACTAGCGGGCGTGGTGGCTACGAGCAGTACTTC. This sequence encodes CASSLVPAGTSGRGGYEQYF.

V and J are TRBV27 and TRBJ1-5; D might be TRBD1 (5 bases). Trimming stripped 1 base from V and 2 bases from J, with 12 bases between. The germline V gene encodes CDR1 MNHEY and CDR2 SMNVEV (reference sequence). This CDR3 has 16 amino acids. The CDR3 sequence: CASSLLRPTGNQPQHF. CDR3 DNA: TGTGCCAGCAGTTTATTGAGACCGACAGGCAATCAGCCCCAGCATTTT.

This clonotype was counted a few times. The chain uses TRBV27 and TRBJ2-5; a weak D match, TRBD2 (7 bases). The CDR3 loop spans 17 amino acids. The germline V gene encodes CDR1 MNHEY and CDR2 SMNVEV (reference sequence). Trimming cost V 6 bases and J 7 bases, with 27 bases left between them. Here the CDR3 reads CASSTTTLAEGGGTQYF. CDR3 in DNA: TGTGCCAGCAGCACGACGACCCTAGCGGAAGGGGGGGGGACCCAGTACTTC.

This clonotype appeared a few times. The chain joins TRBV20-1 to TRBJ2-3; the D call may be TRBD1 or TRBD2 (5 bases each). The CDR3 is 15 amino acids. Germline-derived CDR1 and CDR2 are DFQATT and SNEGSKA (reference sequence). V gave up 0 bases and J gave up 5 bases, with 15 bases separating them. In DNA, the CDR3 is TGCAGTGCTAGAGATGATAGGGGAGTGGGAGATACGCAGTATTTT. This sequence encodes CSARDDRGVGDTQYF.